One sample yielded the 23 T cell receptor beta chains listed below, sequenced in a study of radiation and T cells in renal cell carcinoma (dated by TCRdb to between 2020 and 2021). The time point label here, explained by the study, means: baseline pretreatment blood. The treatment or condition label corresponds to: 15 Gy SBRT to primary tumor, nephrectomy 4 weeks later. Libraries came from the immunoSEQ multiplex PCR assay. This is the immuneACCESS table as TCRdb keeps it, with only in-frame sequences that have V and J called. A part of the clones is gone; compared with another copy, unresolved V genes explain less than half, and the rest is unexplained. The sample yields roughly 120,000 clones; roughly 80% were counted once. The ten top clones hold less than 3.5% of the sample. This specimen consisted of blood, obtained from a patient whose treatment included radiotherapy and nephrectomy. The receptor set was obtained from a woman in her sixties or seventies with renal cell carcinoma.

V usage is TRBV11-2 and J usage is TRBJ2-2, with D perhaps matching TRBD2 (5 bases). This CDR3 contains 15 residues. CDR1 is SGHAT and CDR2 is FQNNGV in the germline V gene. V was pared by 7 bases and J by 6 bases, with 18 bases between. CDR3 coding DNA: TGTGCCAGCACCCTCATCAGCGGAGCAGCCGGGGAGCTGTTTTTT. Protein product: CASTLISGAAGELFF.

This chain connects TRBV7-8 to TRBJ1-1; D is ambiguous. CDR3 length: 14 amino acids. V was clipped by 1 base and J by 2 bases, with 8 bases between them. The V gene's germline CDR1 is SGHVS and CDR2 FQNEAQ. This CDR3 is CASSLGGPNTEAFF. The CDR3, as DNA: TGTGCCAGCAGCTTAGGAGGCCCCAACACTGAAGCTTTCTTT. Looking up the rest from reference TRBV7-8 and TRBJ1-1 gives the full variable domain: GAGVSQSPRYKVAKRGQDVALRCDPISGHVSLFWYQQALGQGPEFLTYFQNEAQLDKSGLPSDRFFAERPEGSVSTLKIQRTQQEDSAVYLCASSLGGPNTEAFFGQGTRLTVV.

The chain employs TRBV2 and TRBJ1-1, with D uncertain. Germline assignment: CDR1 SNHLY and CDR2 FYNNEI. CDR3 length: 16 residues. V gave up 4 bases and J gave up 0 bases, with 15 bases separating them. The CDR3 spells CASSAIWTAMNTEAFF. In DNA, the CDR3 is TGTGCCAGCAGTGCAATTTGGACGGCAATGAACACTGAAGCTTTCTTT. The entire variable domain, with the rest obtained from reference TRBV2 and TRBJ1-1, is as follows: EPEVTQTPSHQVTQMGQEVILRCVPISNHLYFYWYRQILGQKVEFLVSFYNNEISEKSEIFDDQFSVERPDGSNFTLKIRSTKLEDSAMYFCASSAIWTAMNTEAFFGQGTRLTVV.

The gene calls are TRBV6-5 and TRBJ2-1; tentatively, D is TRBD1 or TRBD2 (6 bases each). Germline V gene sequence: CDR1 MNHEY, CDR2 SVGAGI. CDR3 size: 14 residues. Trimming cost V 5 bases and J 2 bases, with 10 bases left between them. CDR3 protein: CASSGGGAYNEQFF. The CDR3 bases are TGTGCCAGCAGTGGGGGCGGGGCCTACAATGAGCAGTTCTTC.

The chain recombines TRBV6-5 with TRBJ1-2, with D perhaps TRBD1 (6 bases). The V gene lost 5 bases and the J gene lost 5 bases, with 12 bases spanning the gap. This CDR3 is 13 amino acids long. Germline-derived CDR1 and CDR2 are MNHEY and SVGAGI. This CDR3 is CASSLQGLYGYTF. For the CDR3, the DNA is TGTGCCAGCAGTCTACAGGGCCTATATGGCTACACCTTC.

Only a few counts were recorded for this clone. The chain employs TRBV27 and TRBJ1-1; TRBD1 aligns across 7 bases. V lost 2 bases, J lost 1 base, and 10 bases stayed unmatched. Germline assignment: CDR1 MNHEY and CDR2 SMNVEV (reference sequence). The CDR3 spans 17 residues. Here the CDR3 reads CASSLIAIGGKNTEAFF. The CDR3 nucleotides are TGTGCCAGCAGTTTAATAGCAATAGGGGGCAAGAACACTGAAGCTTTCTTT.

The rearrangement links TRBV19 to TRBJ2-1; 10 bases are shared with TRBD2. The ends lost 5 bases at V and 3 bases at J; junction bases unmatched: 4. This CDR3 spans 15 amino acids. The germline gives CDR1 LNHDA, CDR2 SQIVND (reference sequence). CDR3 DNA: TGTGCCAGTAGTTCCAGGACTAGCGGCTACAATGAGCAGTTCTTC. Translated, it gives CASSSRTSGYNEQFF.

The rearrangement uses TRBV6-5 and TRBJ1-4; D possibly corresponds to TRBD1 (5 bases). Germline V lookup: CDR1 MNHEY, CDR2 SVGAGI. V was cut by 6 bases and J by 1 base, with 12 bases left in between. CDR3 length equals 15 residues. CDR3 region: CASRWRGGTNEKLFF. CDR3 nucleotides: TGTGCCAGCAGGTGGAGGGGTGGAACTAATGAAAAACTGTTTTTT.

This chain uses TRBV5-4 with TRBJ2-5; 9 nucleotides agree with TRBD1. The trim removed 5 bases at V and 0 bases at J, leaving 8 bases unmatched. This CDR3 has 16 residues. Germline V gene data show CDR1 as SGHNT and CDR2 as YYREEE (reference sequence). The CDR3 sequence is CASRSGTGQYQETQYF. Here the CDR3 DNA reads TGTGCCAGCAGATCCGGGACAGGGCAGTACCAAGAGACCCAGTACTTC.

The V call is TRBV30, the J call TRBJ2-7, with a possible D match to TRBD2 (6 bases). The CDR3 is 14 amino acids. Per germline, CDR1 GTSNPN and CDR2 SVGIG (reference sequence). Trimming shortened V by 1 base and J by 7 bases, and 17 bases separated the two germline ends. The CDR3 sequence: CAWSALGGVREQYF. The CDR3 DNA follows: TGTGCCTGGAGTGCGCTGGGCGGGGTTAGGGAGCAGTACTTC.

Details on this clone: One end of the junction is discordant with germline, which a read error may explain. The V gene is TRBV7-7, the J gene TRBJ1-4; the match to TRBD1 covers 10 bases. Germline-derived CDR1 and CDR2 are SSHAT and FNYEAQ (reference sequence). The CDR3 is 16 residues long. The CDR3 is CASSLGTGEANEKLFF. The CDR3 nucleotides are TGTGCTAGCAGCCTCGGGACAGGGGAGGCTAATGAAAAACTGTTTTTT.

The V gene is TRBV7-9, the J gene TRBJ1-1; 9 nucleotides match TRBD1. Unmatched junction bases numbered 5, after V lost 1 base and J lost 5 bases. The CDR3 totals 15 residues. Looked up from germline, CDR1 is SEHNR and CDR2 is FQNEAQ (reference sequence). The CDR3 nucleotides are TGTGCCAGCAGCTTAGGGGACAGGGAGAGTACTGAAGCTTTCTTT. Amino acids: CASSLGDRESTEAFF. Variable domain in full (rest from reference TRBV7-9 and TRBJ1-1): DTGVSQNPRHKITKRGQNVTFRCDPISEHNRLYWYRQTLGQGPEFLTYFQNEAQLEKSRLLSDRFSAERPKGSFSTLEIQRTEQGDSAMYLCASSLGDRESTEAFFGQGTRLTVV.

This rearrangement joins TRBV7-9 to TRBJ1-1; D may be TRBD1 (6 bases). CDR3 size: 16 residues. Germline lookup yields CDR1 SEHNR and CDR2 FQNEAQ (reference sequence). V lost 5 bases to trimming and J lost 1 base, with 17 bases between them. Written as DNA, the CDR3 is TGTGCCAGCAGCCCCGGGGGGGGACAAGCGAACACTGAAGCTTTCTTT. Translating it yields CASSPGGGQANTEAFF. The full variable domain, its missing parts supplied by reference TRBV7-9 and TRBJ1-1, is DTGVSQNPRHKITKRGQNVTFRCDPISEHNRLYWYRQTLGQGPEFLTYFQNEAQLEKSRLLSDRFSAERPKGSFSTLEIQRTEQGDSAMYLCASSPGGGQANTEAFFGQGTRLTVV.

The chain employs TRBV15 and TRBJ2-7; 7 bases line up with TRBD1. The CDR3 has 15 residues. Germline values: CDR1 LNHNV, CDR2 YYDKDF (reference sequence). Trimming removed 6 bases from V and 1 base from J; junction bases left unmatched: 9. The CDR3 sequence: CATSEGQTISYEQYF. The CDR3 DNA follows: TGTGCCACCAGTGAGGGACAGACCATTTCCTACGAGCAGTACTTC.

The chain carries TRBV19 and TRBJ1-5; 8 bases are shared with TRBD1. The CDR3 runs 15 residues. Germline-derived CDR1 and CDR2 are LNHDA and SQIVND (reference sequence). V lost 5 bases and J lost 2; bases outside the gene matches: 5. The CDR3 DNA sequence: TGTGCCAGTAGTTCCAGGGGGCTTGGCAATCAGCCCCAGCATTTT. Encoded protein: CASSSRGLGNQPQHF.

The chain links TRBV10-3 to TRBJ1-1; D unresolved. Germline V CDR1 and CDR2: ENHRY, SYGVKD. V lost 6 bases and J lost 1, with 15 bases in between. The CDR3 has 15 residues. CDR3: CAISFSDLPNTEAFF. Written as DNA, the CDR3 is TGTGCCATCAGCTTTTCGGACCTACCGAACACTGAAGCTTTCTTT.

The V and J genes are TRBV5-4 and TRBJ2-6; D may be TRBD1 (6 bases). The CDR3 consists of 18 residues. Per germline, CDR1 SGHNT and CDR2 YYREEE (reference sequence). The V gene lost 0 bases and the J gene lost 4 bases, with 17 bases spanning the gap. The CDR3 DNA follows: TGTGCCAGCAGCTTGGGGCAGGGGTACGGGACCGGGGCCAACGTCCTGACTTTC. Its translation: CASSLGQGYGTGANVLTF.

The rearrangement joins TRBV6-1 to TRBJ1-5, with no clear D. V shed 1 base and J shed 5 bases, with 9 bases lying between them. Germline V gene data show CDR1 as MNHNS and CDR2 as SASEGT. This CDR3 contains 14 residues. CDR3 sequence (DNA): TGTGCCAGCAGTGAAGTCCGAGTCGATCAGCCCCAGCATTTT. It translates to CASSEVRVDQPQHF.

This chain links TRBV6-1 with TRBJ2-5; D unresolved. This CDR3 is 16 amino acids long. The V and J ends lost 2 bases and 4 bases respectively, with 17 bases between them. The germline gives CDR1 MNHNS, CDR2 SASEGT. CDR3 DNA sequence: TGTGCCAGCAGTGAACTCCCAGGTGGAATGGGAGAGACCCAGTACTTC. Its translation: CASSELPGGMGETQYF.

This chain connects TRBV5-1 to TRBJ1-1, with TRBD1 matching 7 bases. Germline values: CDR1 SGHRS, CDR2 YFSETQ. Germline trimming cut 3 bases from V and 7 bases from J; bases unmatched to any gene: 9. The CDR3 has 14 amino acids. The CDR3 loop reads CASSWFDRDNEAFF. The DNA for the CDR3 is TGCGCCAGCAGCTGGTTCGACAGGGATAATGAAGCTTTCTTT.

The J gene is TRBJ1-6, the V gene TRBV9, with D possibly TRBD1 on 6 matching bases. CDR1 is SGDLS, CDR2 YYNGEE, per germline. Trimming pared 0 bases from V and 13 bases from J, leaving 14 bases between. The CDR3 consists of 14 residues. CDR3 amino acids: CASSVATVGGPLHF. In nucleotides, the CDR3 is TGTGCCAGCAGCGTAGCTACAGTGGGGGGCCCCCTCCACTTT.

This clone was counted a few times. The rearrangement joins TRBV4-2 to TRBJ1-5; tentatively, D is TRBD1 (6 bases). In germline, CDR1 is LGHNA, CDR2 YNFKEQ. Deletions cut 0 bases from V and 1 base from J, with 16 bases between. The CDR3 has 18 residues. The CDR3 DNA reads as TGTGCCAGCAGCCAAGATTATGTAAACAGGGTGAGCAATCAGCCCCAGCATTTT. Translating gives CASSQDYVNRVSNQPQHF.

The chain combines TRBV5-6 with TRBJ1-2; unclear D gene. Germline V gene sequence: CDR1 SGHDT, CDR2 YYEEEE. CDR3 length: 14 amino acids. Trimming removed 4 bases from V and 0 bases from J, with 10 bases in between. CDR3 sequence: CASSPDSPNYGYTF. CDR3 DNA: TGTGCCAGCAGCCCGGACTCGCCTAACTATGGCTACACCTTC. Variable domain in full (rest from reference TRBV5-6 and TRBJ1-2): DAGVTQSPTHLIKTRGQQVTLRCSPKSGHDTVSWYQQALGQGPQFIFQYYEEEERQRGNFPDRFSGHQFPNYSSELNVNALLLGDSALYLCASSPDSPNYGYTFGSGTRLTVV.